Sequencing of this T cell receptor (beta chain) was carried out in a study of beta chain features in type 1 diabetes (dated by TCRdb to the late 2010s). Some background on the complete study: Mean age, gender distribution, total cell number and subset yield did not differ between patients and healthy donors. A total of 100 million to 110 million sorted cells were examined across all samples, and a strong correlation was observed between cell number per subset and RNA yield. In the study, TCRB repertoires of sorted circulating CD4+ T cell subsets from recently diagnosed type 1 diabetes patients were compared with those of matched healthy donors. Naive and central memory subsets were obtained from all 30 or so donors, but regulatory and stem cell-like memory subsets were isolated from only 8 patients and 8 healthy donors.

The entire amount of isolated RNA was reverse transcribed using the High Capacity cDNA Reverse Transcription Kit, so the sequenced TCRB transcripts were expressed ones. Deep immunoSEQ sequencing was performed on naive, central memory and regulatory T cell samples, with an average of approximately 4 million total reads per sample. Sorted cells were lysed in RLT buffer and RNA was extracted with DNase-treated RNeasy Micro or Mini kits, depending on cell number. Each cell subset was processed on its own to prevent cross-contamination, while patient and healthy donor samples were processed together. The immunoSEQ multiplex PCR was used to amplify TCRB sequences from cDNA, yielding 87-bp fragments that span the CDR3 region. The amplicons were sequenced using the Illumina HiSeq platform. Per the original workflow: PCR bias was computationally corrected using synthetic template baselines, reads within Hamming distance 2 were collapsed, and singletons that could not be merged were discarded. Reads were aligned against IMGT so that V, D and J genes, CDR3 length and insertions or deletions at six rearrangement sites could be assigned. Within each subset, clonotype counts were normalized to sorted cell number, and only after that were true diversity and Gini coefficients computed with the tcR R package. The overlap coefficient, calculated on TCRB nucleotide sequences, was used to quantify repertoire sharing. Entries here come from immuneACCESS through TCRdb and include only in-frame sequences with V and J called. Some clones fail to appear in such tables; in the studies checked, an unresolved V gene covers under half of the shortfall, and the cause of the remainder is unknown. V and J calls and clone size follow that table, whereas D and trimming were derived from the DNA. This sample lists 140,000 to 150,000 clones; roughly an eighth were detected once. The ten top clones hold about 1.3% of the sample.

The paper's findings and limits, for the study overall: Only small numbers of individuals were included in the HLA sub-analyses, which left unresolved whether HLA type had any influence on TCRB rearrangement. In all four CD4+ subsets, TCRB CDR3 length was moderately but significantly shorter in type 1 diabetes patients. Because cDNA was sequenced instead of genomic DNA, highly expressing activated cells could be over-represented, though the groups showed no difference in activation or CD3 levels. Naive, central memory and regulatory TCRB repertoires appeared more similar among patients than among healthy donors. PCR may preferentially amplify shorter templates, but because patient and control samples were amplified and corrected together, any resulting skew would affect both groups equally. At VDJ recombination sites, patients with type 1 diabetes made fewer insertions and deleted more nucleotides, a pattern implying thymic rearrangement abnormalities.

From each donor, a single peripheral blood sample of 90 to 150 mL on average was drawn into heparinised tubes. A BD FACSAria II and a panel including CD45RO, CCR7, CD25, CD127, CD95 and CD27 were used to sort naive, central memory, regulatory and stem cell-like memory CD4+ T cells. Purity was above 95% for every sorted population. PBMCs were separated immediately by Lymphoprep density gradient centrifugation and were stained directly, without being cultured. Samples were stained and sorted in pairs, with one healthy donor and one patient per experiment, so that batch effects were minimized. A note on this clone: Its recognized antigen is unknown. It has no much larger one-base neighbor in the sample; base qualities were not kept.

As encoded in the germline V gene (reference sequence), CDR1 is DFQATT while CDR2 is SNEGSKA. Inclusive of the bounding cysteine and phenylalanine, the CDR3 is 11 residues long. The sequence is cut down to CDR3 DNA, 33 bases in frame from base 1. The sample taken for sequencing was central memory CD4+ T cells from blood. This sequence was found in a man younger than 35 with type 1 diabetes. The receptor chain draws on TRBV20-1 and TRBJ1-4, with the D gene uncertain. This receptor carries the CDR3 CSWQSNEKLFF. DNA sequence: TGCAGCTGGCAGTCCAATGAAAAACTGTTTTTT.